This T cell receptor (beta chain) appears in the sequencing data of a study of blood T cell repertoires in COVID-19. Study summary: The United States, Italy and Spain were the sources of the acute and convalescent COVID-19 samples. PBMCs, B-cell-depleted T cells, or T cells provided the cDNA or gDNA that made up the material.

Under the authors' procedure: Amplification with reference gene primers provided the estimates of nucleated cell counts. The repertoire was sequenced with immunoSEQ multiplex PCR; TCRdb's copy has only in-frame clones and lacks some. V, J and clone size derive from that table, while D and trimming were established from the DNA sequence. The sample holds about 200,000 clones, approximately 91% seen once. The sequence was obtained from a man younger than 30 with active or convalescent COVID-19. Sequencing was done on a sample of peripheral blood.

CDR3 protein: CASSLAGGGNSPLHF. CDR3 DNA: TGTGCCAGCAGCTTGGCTGGGGGCGGTAATTCACCCCTCCACTTT. The V call is TRBV5-6, the J call TRBJ1-6; weak D call: TRBD1 (6 bases). Trimming stripped 0 bases from V and 6 bases from J, with 10 bases between. The germline V gene has CDR1 SGHDT and CDR2 YYEEEE. CDR3 length equals 15 residues. Full variable domain (outside the CDR3, taken from reference TRBV5-6 and TRBJ1-6): DAGVTQSPTHLIKTRGQQVTLRCSPKSGHDTVSWYQQALGQGPQFIFQYYEEEERQRGNFPDRFSGHQFPNYSSELNVNALLLGDSALYLCASSLAGGGNSPLHFGNGTRLTVT.